One sample yielded the 22 T cell receptor beta chains listed below, sequenced in a study of tumor-infiltrating lymphocytes in primary liver carcinoma. Total RNA amounting to 450 to 550 ng was the source from which TCR beta cDNA was made with a constant-region primer. Generation of the TCR beta libraries relied on three nested multiplex PCR rounds using slightly modified ARM-PCR. A C-beta reverse primer was combined with TRBV1-TRBV30 forward primers in the first two PCR rounds, and each round had approximately 10 cycles. Via MiXCR, TCRdb re-called the multiplex PCR reads, giving one row per CDR3 protein. The repertoire has about 78,000 distinct CDR3 sequences, over 55% of them found once; the top ten carry approximately 15%. Without any cell sorting, 20-30 mg of bulk tissue yielded co-extracted RNA and DNA. The sample comprised liver tumor tissue from sampling region 4. Subset here: tumor region T4, right-lateral pole. These receptors all come from a woman aged 55-70 years with primary liver carcinoma and hepatitis B virus infection.

The CDR3 DNA reads as TGTGCCGGTAGCTACACAGCGAACACCGGGGAGCTGTTTTTT. Translation gives CAGSYTANTGELFF. This chain joins TRBV12-3 or TRBV12-4 and TRBJ2-2; D remains unclear. This CDR3 has 14 amino acids. V dropped 11 bases and J dropped 0 bases, with 13 bases sitting between them.

Details on this clonotype: One junction end does not reproduce the germline sequence, and a read error may be involved. The V call is TRBV12-3 or TRBV12-4, the J call TRBJ2-2, with D maybe TRBD2 (5 bases). The CDR3 is made up of 14 amino acids. As DNA, the CDR3 is TGTGCCAGCAGTTTAACTGCGAACACCGGGGAGATGTTTTTT. Translating gives CASSLTANTGEMFF.

This clonotype was found once. Because it lacks the conserved phenylalanine or tryptophan at the end, this CDR3 is likely a read error. The chain has TRBV4-1 and TRBJ2-6; tentatively, D is TRBD2 (6 bases). This CDR3 is built from 17 residues. CDR1 is MGHRA and CDR2 is YSYEKL in the germline V gene. The CDR3, as DNA: TGCGCCAGCAGCCAAGATCGTAGAGGGACTGGGGCCAACGCCCTGACTTGC. Translated: CASSQDRRGTGANALTC.

Points on this clonotype: A read error is possible here, since a much larger clone lies one base away. J is TRBJ2-5 and V is TRBV30, with D possibly matching TRBD1 (6 bases). V lost 6 bases and J lost 3, with 23 bases in between. Per germline, CDR1 GTSNPN and CDR2 SVGIG (reference sequence). The CDR3 runs to 16 residues. CDR3 amino acids: CACRPYQGSMEETQYF. CDR3 nucleotide sequence: TGTGCCTGCCGTCCCTACCAGGGGTCTATGGAAGAGACCCAGTACTTC.

Regarding this clonotype: At one end the junction does not follow the germline gene, possibly because of a read error. The rearrangement links TRBV13 to TRBJ2-7, with a weak D call TRBD2 (5 bases). Germline V CDR1 and CDR2: PRHDT, FYEKMQ (reference sequence). This CDR3 spans 13 amino acids. The CDR3 loop is CASSLGTINERYF. CDR3 DNA sequence: TGTGCCAGCAGCTTAGGGACTATCAACGAGCGGTATTTC. The full variable domain, with the rest looked up from reference TRBV13 and TRBJ2-7, is AAGVIQSPRHLIKEKRETATLKCYPIPRHDTVYWYQQGPGQDPQFLISFYEKMQSDKGSIPDRFSAQQFSDYHSELNMSSLELGDSALYFCASSLGTINERYFGPGTRLTVT.

In regard to this clonotype: Sequence at one end of the junction differs from germline and may be a read error. The V gene is TRBV11-2, the J gene TRBJ1-6; D unresolved. Germline V gives CDR1 SGHAT, CDR2 FQNNGV. CDR3 length: 15 amino acids. The CDR3 coding sequence is TGTGCCAGCAGTTTAGACCCGGGCCCCAATTCACCCCTCCACTTT. Amino acids: CASSLDPGPNSPLHF.

On this clonotype: The junction differs from germline at one of its ends, possibly a read error. The chain combines TRBV10-3 with TRBJ1-4; D remains unclear. Germline loops: CDR1 ENHRY, CDR2 SYGVKD. The CDR3 extends over 15 amino acids. The CDR3 DNA reads as TGTCCCATCAGTGATGCCGGTTCGACTAATGGAAAACTGTTTTTT. Amino acids: CPISDAGSTNGKLFF.

To note about this clonotype: Given the absence of the conserved phenylalanine or tryptophan at the CDR3 end, a read error is likely. The chain links TRBV6-2 or TRBV6-3 to TRBJ2-7; 7 bases align to TRBD2. The CDR3 covers 15 residues. CDR1 and CDR2 from the germline V gene are MNHEY and SVGEGT. CDR3 sequence reads: CDSSTPRRGIYEQYS. Here the CDR3 DNA reads TGTGATAGCAGTACCCCGCGGCGGGGGATCTACGAGCAGTACTCC.

Turning to this clonotype: The junction differs from germline at one of its ends, possibly a read error. V is TRBV28 and J is TRBJ2-7, with no clear D. The CDR3 is 15 residues long. Germline CDR1 and CDR2: MDHEN and SYDVKM. CDR3: CASSRYSASSYEQYF. In DNA, the CDR3 is TGCGCCAGTAGTCGGTACAGCGCGAGCTCCTACGAGCAGTACTTC.

This clonotype occurred once. One junction end disagrees with the germline gene, perhaps due to a read error. This chain joins TRBV11-2 and TRBJ2-5, with 7 nucleotides matching TRBD1. The length of the CDR3 is 13 residues. Looked up from germline, CDR1 is SGHAT and CDR2 is FQNNGV. CDR3 bases: TGTGTCGGCAGCTTACAGGGGCTAGAGATCCAGTACTTC. This gives the protein CVGSLQGLEIQYF. Complete variable domain (other parts from reference TRBV11-2 and TRBJ2-5): EAGVAQSPRYKIIEKRQSVAFWCNPISGHATLYWYQQILGQGPKLLIQFQNNGVVDDSQLPKDRFSAERLKGVDSTLKIQPAKLEDSAVYLCVGSLQGLEIQYFGPGTRLLVL.

A remark on this clonotype: One junction end does not reproduce the germline sequence, and a read error may be involved. The chain carries TRBV29-1 and TRBJ2-5; the D gene is possibly TRBD2 (6 bases). The CDR3 runs to 13 residues. Germline assignment: CDR1 SQVTM and CDR2 ANQGSEA. The CDR3 loop reads CSVESGGEETQYF. The CDR3 coding sequence is TGCAGCGTTGAAAGCGGTGGGGAGGAGACTCAGTACTTC.

On this clonotype itself: One base away lies a much larger clone, so this may be a sequencing read error. The V and J genes are TRBV5-1 and TRBJ2-3; 12 nucleotides agree with TRBD2. CDR1 SGHRS and CDR2 YFSETQ come from the germline V gene. The CDR3 spans 16 residues. CDR3 sequence: CANSTGTSGSTDTQYF. The CDR3 DNA is TGCGCCAACAGCACCGGGACTAGCGGGAGCACAGATACGCAGTATTTT. The complete variable domain, with remaining parts taken from reference TRBV5-1 and TRBJ2-3, reads KAGVTQTPRYLIKTRGQQVTLSCSPISGHRSVSWYQQTPGQGLQFLFEYFSETQRNKGNFPGRFSGRQFSNSRSEMNVSTLELGDSALYLCANSTGTSGSTDTQYFGPGTRLTVL.

This clonotype was seen at least ten times. The chain has TRBV12-3 or TRBV12-4 and TRBJ2-6, with 12 bases identical to TRBD1. CDR3 length: 19 amino acids. V was pared by 5 bases and J by 1 base, with 9 bases of the junction left unmatched. The CDR3 loop is CASSPGTGGAFSGANVLTF. The CDR3 bases are TGTGCCAGCAGTCCCGGGACAGGGGGCGCCTTTTCTGGGGCCAACGTCCTGACTTTC.

V gene TRBV11-2 combines with J gene TRBJ2-7, with 10 bases matching TRBD2. J gave up 2 bases and V 5 bases, and 15 bases lay outside the gene matches. The germline V gene has CDR1 SGHAT and CDR2 FQNNGV. The CDR3 is made up of 18 amino acids. The CDR3 DNA reads TGTGCCAGCAGCCCTGGACTAGCGGTGGGGCAGAAACCCTACGAGCAGTACTTC. It translates to CASSPGLAVGQKPYEQYF.

Ten or more counts support this clonotype. The chain links TRBV7-8 to TRBJ2-3; D is uncertain. V was clipped by 2 bases and J by 7 bases, with 16 bases between them. The CDR3 sequence is 15 residues long. CDR1 is SGHVS and CDR2 is FQNEAQ in the germline V gene. The CDR3 loop is CASSLPQSSGYTQYF. CDR3 DNA sequence: TGTGCCAGCAGCTTACCACAGTCGTCGGGTTATACGCAGTATTTT.

On this clonotype itself: As the CDR3 is not closed by the conserved phenylalanine or tryptophan, this likely results from a read error. This chain uses TRBV6-5 with TRBJ2-3; the match to TRBD2 covers 7 bases. The CDR3 runs 14 residues. CDR1 is MNHEY, CDR2 SVGAGI, per germline. J gave up 6 bases and V 7 bases, and 10 bases lay outside the gene matches. CDR3 nucleotide sequence: TGTGCCAGCACCCCGGGGGAGGGCTGGGATACGCAGTATTCT. Amino acid sequence: CASTPGEGWDTQYS.

With respect to this clonotype: A much more abundant neighbour one base away suggests this may be a read error. This chain uses TRBV28 with TRBJ1-2; D ambiguous. Germline lookup yields CDR1 MDHEN and CDR2 SYDVKM. This CDR3 has 12 residues. V was cut by 8 bases and J by 6 bases, with 13 bases left in between. CDR3 nucleotides: TGTGCCAGCTCTCCTCTGAGCCATGGCTACACCTTC. This codes for CASSPLSHGYTF.

As for this clonotype: A read error may account for a junction end that differs from germline. The chain uses TRBV7-3 and TRBJ2-6, with D perhaps being TRBD1 or TRBD2 (5 bases each). Germline V gives CDR1 SGHTA, CDR2 FQGTGA. The CDR3 covers 16 residues. CDR3 nucleotide sequence: TGTGCCAGCAGCCCAAACCTAGCCTCTGGGGCCAACGTCCCGACTTTC. This sequence encodes CASSPNLASGANVPTF. The full variable domain, completed using reference TRBV7-3 and TRBJ2-6, is GAGVSQTPSNKVTEKGKYVELRCDPISGHTALYWYRQSLGQGPEFLIYFQGTGAADDSGLPNDRFFAVRPEGSVSTLKIQRTERGDSAVYLCASSPNLASGANVPTFGAGSRLTVL.

Of note for this clonotype: Because it lacks the conserved phenylalanine or tryptophan at the end, this CDR3 is likely a read error. The CDR3 coding sequence is TGTGCCAGCATCCCCGTAATGACAGATACGCAGTATCTT. Translating gives CASIPVMTDTQYL. The rearrangement joins TRBV14 to TRBJ2-3; unclear D gene. The CDR3 is 13 residues long. Trimming removed 7 bases at V and 3 bases at J, with 11 bases between. Germline-derived CDR1 and CDR2 are SGHDN and FVKESK.

The V gene is TRBV10-3, the J gene TRBJ1-1; no clear D. V was shortened by 1 base and J by 6 bases, with 6 bases between the two germline ends. This CDR3 is built from 12 residues. Germline V gene sequence: CDR1 ENHRY, CDR2 SYGVKD. For the CDR3, the DNA is TGTGCCATCAGTGAGTGGGAGGCTGAAGCTTTCTTT. Amino acid sequence: CAISEWEAEAFF.

Note on this clonotype: No conserved phenylalanine or tryptophan is present at the end of the CDR3, so a read error is the likely explanation. This sequence joins TRBV6-1 and TRBJ2-4; 9 bases line up with TRBD2. There are 19 residues in the CDR3. The V gene's germline CDR1 is MNHNS and CDR2 SASEGT. CDR3 region: CASGEEASGRTSTKNIQYS. CDR3 nucleotide sequence: TGTGCCAGCGGTGAAGAGGCAAGCGGGAGGACTAGCACCAAAAACATTCAGTACTCC.

Note on this clonotype: The conserved closing phenylalanine or tryptophan is absent in this CDR3, likely reflecting a read error. The chain employs TRBV7-9 and TRBJ2-1; D ambiguous. The V and J ends lost 7 bases and 2 bases respectively, with 9 bases between them. The CDR3 extends over 13 amino acids. Germline values: CDR1 SEHNR, CDR2 FQNEAQ (reference sequence). The chain's CDR3 is CASNLMAYNEQFL. CDR3 bases: TGTGCCAGCAACTTGATGGCCTACAATGAGCAGTTCTTA.